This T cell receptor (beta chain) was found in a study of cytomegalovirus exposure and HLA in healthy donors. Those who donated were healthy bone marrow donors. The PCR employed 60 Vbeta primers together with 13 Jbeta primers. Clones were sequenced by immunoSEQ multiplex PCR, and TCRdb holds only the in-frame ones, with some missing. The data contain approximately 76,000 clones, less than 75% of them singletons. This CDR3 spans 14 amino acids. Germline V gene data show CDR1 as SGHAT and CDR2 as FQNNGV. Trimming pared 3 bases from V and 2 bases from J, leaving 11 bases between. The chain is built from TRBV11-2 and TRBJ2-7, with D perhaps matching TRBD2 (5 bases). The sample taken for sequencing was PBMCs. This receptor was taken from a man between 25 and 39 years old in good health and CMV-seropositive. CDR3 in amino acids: CASSLRVIPYEQYF. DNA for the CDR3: TGTGCCAGCAGCTTGAGGGTCATCCCCTACGAGCAGTACTTC.